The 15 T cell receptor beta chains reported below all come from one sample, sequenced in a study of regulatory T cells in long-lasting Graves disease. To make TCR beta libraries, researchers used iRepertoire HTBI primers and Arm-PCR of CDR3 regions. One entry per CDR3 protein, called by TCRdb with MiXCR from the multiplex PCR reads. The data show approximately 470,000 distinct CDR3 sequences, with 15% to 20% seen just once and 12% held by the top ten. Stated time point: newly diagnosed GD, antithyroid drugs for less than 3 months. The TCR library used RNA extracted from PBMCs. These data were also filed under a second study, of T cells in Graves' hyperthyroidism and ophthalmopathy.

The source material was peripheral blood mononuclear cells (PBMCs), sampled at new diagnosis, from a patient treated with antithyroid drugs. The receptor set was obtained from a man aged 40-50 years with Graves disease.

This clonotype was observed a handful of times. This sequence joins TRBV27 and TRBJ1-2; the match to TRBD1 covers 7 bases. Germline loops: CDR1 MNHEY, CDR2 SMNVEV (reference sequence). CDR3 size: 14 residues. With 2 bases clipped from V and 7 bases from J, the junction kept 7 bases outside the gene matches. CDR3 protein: CASSLLEGAGGYTF. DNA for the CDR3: TGTGCCAGCAGTTTACTTGAGGGGGCTGGTGGCTACACCTTC.

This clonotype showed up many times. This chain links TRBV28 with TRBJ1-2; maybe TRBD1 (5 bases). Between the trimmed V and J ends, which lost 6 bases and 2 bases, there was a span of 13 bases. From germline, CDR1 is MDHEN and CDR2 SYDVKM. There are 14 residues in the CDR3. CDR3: CASSAGTVNYGYTF. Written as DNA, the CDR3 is TGTGCCAGCAGCGCCGGGACGGTAAACTATGGCTACACCTTC.

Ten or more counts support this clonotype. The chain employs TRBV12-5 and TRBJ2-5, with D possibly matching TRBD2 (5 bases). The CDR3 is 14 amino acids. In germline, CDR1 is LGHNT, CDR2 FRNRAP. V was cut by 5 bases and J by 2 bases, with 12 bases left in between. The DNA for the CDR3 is TGTGCTAGTGGTCCGGGGAGTAAACAAGAGACCCAGTACTTC. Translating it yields CASGPGSKQETQYF.

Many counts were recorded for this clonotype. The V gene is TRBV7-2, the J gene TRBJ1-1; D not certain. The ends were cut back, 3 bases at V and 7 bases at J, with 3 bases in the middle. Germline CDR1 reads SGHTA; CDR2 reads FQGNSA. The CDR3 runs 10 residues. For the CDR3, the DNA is TGTGCCAGCAGCTTTGATGAAGCTTTCTTT. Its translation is CASSFDEAFF.

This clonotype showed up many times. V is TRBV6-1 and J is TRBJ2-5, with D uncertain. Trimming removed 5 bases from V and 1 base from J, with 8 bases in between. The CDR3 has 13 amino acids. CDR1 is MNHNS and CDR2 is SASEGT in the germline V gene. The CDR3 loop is CASSPLVQETQYF. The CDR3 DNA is TGTGCCAGCAGTCCCCTCGTCCAAGAGACCCAGTACTTC.

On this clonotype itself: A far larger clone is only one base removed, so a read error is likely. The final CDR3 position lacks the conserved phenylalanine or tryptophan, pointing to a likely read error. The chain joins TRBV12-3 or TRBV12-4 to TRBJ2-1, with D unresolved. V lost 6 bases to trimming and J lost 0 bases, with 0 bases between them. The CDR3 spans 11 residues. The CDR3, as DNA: TGTGCCAGCAGCTCCTACAATGAGCAGTTCCTC. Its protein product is CASSSYNEQFL.

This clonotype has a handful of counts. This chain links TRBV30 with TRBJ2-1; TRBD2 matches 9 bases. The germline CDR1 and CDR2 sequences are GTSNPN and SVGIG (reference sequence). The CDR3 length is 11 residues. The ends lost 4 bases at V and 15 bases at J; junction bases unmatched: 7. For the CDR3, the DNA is TGTGCCTGGAATCTAGCGGGACTTGCGTTCTTC. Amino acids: CAWNLAGLAFF.

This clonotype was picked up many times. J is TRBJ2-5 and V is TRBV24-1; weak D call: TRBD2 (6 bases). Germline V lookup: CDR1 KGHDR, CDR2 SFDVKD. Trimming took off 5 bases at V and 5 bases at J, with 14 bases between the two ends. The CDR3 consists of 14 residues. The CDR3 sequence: CATSGRDPTETQYF. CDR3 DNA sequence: TGTGCCACCAGTGGGCGGGACCCGACGGAGACCCAGTACTTC.

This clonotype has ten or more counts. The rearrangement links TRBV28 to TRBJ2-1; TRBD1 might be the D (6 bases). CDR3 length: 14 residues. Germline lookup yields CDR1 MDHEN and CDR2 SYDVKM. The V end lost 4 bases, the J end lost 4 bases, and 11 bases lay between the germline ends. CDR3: CASSYRALYNEQFF. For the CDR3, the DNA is TGTGCCAGCAGTTACAGGGCCCTTTACAATGAGCAGTTCTTC.

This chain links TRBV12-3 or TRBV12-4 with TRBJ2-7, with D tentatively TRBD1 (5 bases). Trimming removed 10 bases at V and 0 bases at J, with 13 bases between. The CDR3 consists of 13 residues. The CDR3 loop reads CAILGQNSYEQYF. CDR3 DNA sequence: TGTGCCATCCTGGGGCAGAACTCCTACGAGCAGTACTTC.

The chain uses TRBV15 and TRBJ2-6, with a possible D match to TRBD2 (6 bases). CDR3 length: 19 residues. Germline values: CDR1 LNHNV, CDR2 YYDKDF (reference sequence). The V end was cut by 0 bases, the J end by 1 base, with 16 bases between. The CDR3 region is CATSRDRNRRGSGANVLTF. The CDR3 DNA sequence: TGTGCCACCAGCAGAGATCGGAACAGGAGGGGATCTGGGGCCAACGTCCTGACTTTC.

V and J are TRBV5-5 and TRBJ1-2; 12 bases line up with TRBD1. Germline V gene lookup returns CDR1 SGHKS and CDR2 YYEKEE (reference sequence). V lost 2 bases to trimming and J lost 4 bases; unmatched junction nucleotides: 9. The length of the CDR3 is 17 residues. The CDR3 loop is CASSLRDRGRLGYGYTF. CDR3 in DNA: TGTGCCAGCAGCTTAAGGGACAGGGGGCGCTTGGGCTATGGCTACACCTTC.

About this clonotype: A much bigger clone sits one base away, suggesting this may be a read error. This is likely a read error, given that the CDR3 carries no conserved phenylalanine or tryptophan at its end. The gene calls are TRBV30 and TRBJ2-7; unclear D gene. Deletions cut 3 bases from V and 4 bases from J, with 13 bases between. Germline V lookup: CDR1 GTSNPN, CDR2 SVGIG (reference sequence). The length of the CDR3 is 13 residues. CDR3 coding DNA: TGTGCCTGGAGAAAGGCCCTTATATACGAGCAGTACTCC. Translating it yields CAWRKALIYEQYS.

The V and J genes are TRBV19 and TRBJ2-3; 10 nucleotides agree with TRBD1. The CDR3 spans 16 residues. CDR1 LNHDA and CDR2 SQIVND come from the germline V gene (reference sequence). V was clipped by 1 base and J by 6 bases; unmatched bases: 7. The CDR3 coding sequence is TGTGCCAGTAGTATAGGACCGGGACAGGGGACGGATACGCAGTATTTT. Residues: CASSIGPGQGTDTQYF.

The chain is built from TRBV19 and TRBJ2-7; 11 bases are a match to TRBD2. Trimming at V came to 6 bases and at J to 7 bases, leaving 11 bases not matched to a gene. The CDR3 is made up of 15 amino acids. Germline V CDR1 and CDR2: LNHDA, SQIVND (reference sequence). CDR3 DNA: TGTGCCAGTAGCCTACTAGCGGGAGTCTTTGGTGAGCAGTACTTC. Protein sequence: CASSLLAGVFGEQYF.